This is a list of T cell receptor beta chains from one sample in a study of blood T cells in healthy people across ages. TCRdb re-called the 5' RACE reads through MiXCR, storing one row per CDR3 protein. The sample includes about 1.6 million distinct CDR3 sequences, about 32% of them seen just once. The sequencing sample was made of blood. The receptors originated from a woman in her 30s in good health. Each CDR3 is given with its conserved first and last residue. Clone sizes are given selectively: once, few, many, or a class where the clone is expanded.

V,size,CDR3
TRBV11-2,.,CASSPTVGRESNNEQFF
TRBV11-2,.,CASSLSPGGNEQYF
TRBV4-1,.,CASSQPRVSVNEQFF
TRBV12-3/TRBV12-4,.,CASRIDRGRSPLHF
TRBV24-1,.,CATSAGETQYF
TRBV7-2,once,CASSPRLAGVGKNIQYF
TRBV24-1,.,CATSGLDGWDTQYF
TRBV20-1,many,CSARDTGGSYEQYF
TRBV30,.,CAWSADGEPYEQYF
TRBV20-1,.,CSARKGTVYEQYF
TRBV5-1,.,CASSRAGADEKLFF
TRBV20-1,few,CSVTDPSYEQYF
TRBV12-3/TRBV12-4,.,CASSLRGTRSSGNTIYF
TRBV12-3/TRBV12-4,.,CASSLILRQGNEKLFF
TRBV30,.,CAWSRGGTNEKLFF
TRBV5-1,.,CASSLAFGSEQFF
TRBV4-1,.,CASSPARGASYGQYF
TRBV9,many,CASSVDGGETQYF
TRBV6-2/TRBV6-3,few,CASSYLRGTRYEQYF
TRBV4-2,few,CASSQDGGGNYEQYF
TRBV20-1,few,CSARPDWRSSYNEQFF
TRBV27,few,CASSSLAENYEQYF
TRBV18,.,CASSPRGGQEKLFF
TRBV10-3,.,CAQSRTSGTDTQYF
TRBV27,many,CASSLAGTGLYGYTF
TRBV4-1,.,CASSPYGQVGALAFF
TRBV15,.,CATRTGVITEAFF
TRBV28,few,CASSLVRETYEQYF
TRBV9,.,CASSVPRTGGVYGYTF
TRBV7-9,few,CASRSNPDYNEQFF
TRBV27,.,CASIPIAGGNTGELFF
TRBV5-6,many,CASSLGPFPPSDEQFF
TRBV25-1,.,CASNRGGSYEQYF
TRBV11-1,.,CASSPLLRDTQYF
TRBV15,.,CATSREGTGKEHF